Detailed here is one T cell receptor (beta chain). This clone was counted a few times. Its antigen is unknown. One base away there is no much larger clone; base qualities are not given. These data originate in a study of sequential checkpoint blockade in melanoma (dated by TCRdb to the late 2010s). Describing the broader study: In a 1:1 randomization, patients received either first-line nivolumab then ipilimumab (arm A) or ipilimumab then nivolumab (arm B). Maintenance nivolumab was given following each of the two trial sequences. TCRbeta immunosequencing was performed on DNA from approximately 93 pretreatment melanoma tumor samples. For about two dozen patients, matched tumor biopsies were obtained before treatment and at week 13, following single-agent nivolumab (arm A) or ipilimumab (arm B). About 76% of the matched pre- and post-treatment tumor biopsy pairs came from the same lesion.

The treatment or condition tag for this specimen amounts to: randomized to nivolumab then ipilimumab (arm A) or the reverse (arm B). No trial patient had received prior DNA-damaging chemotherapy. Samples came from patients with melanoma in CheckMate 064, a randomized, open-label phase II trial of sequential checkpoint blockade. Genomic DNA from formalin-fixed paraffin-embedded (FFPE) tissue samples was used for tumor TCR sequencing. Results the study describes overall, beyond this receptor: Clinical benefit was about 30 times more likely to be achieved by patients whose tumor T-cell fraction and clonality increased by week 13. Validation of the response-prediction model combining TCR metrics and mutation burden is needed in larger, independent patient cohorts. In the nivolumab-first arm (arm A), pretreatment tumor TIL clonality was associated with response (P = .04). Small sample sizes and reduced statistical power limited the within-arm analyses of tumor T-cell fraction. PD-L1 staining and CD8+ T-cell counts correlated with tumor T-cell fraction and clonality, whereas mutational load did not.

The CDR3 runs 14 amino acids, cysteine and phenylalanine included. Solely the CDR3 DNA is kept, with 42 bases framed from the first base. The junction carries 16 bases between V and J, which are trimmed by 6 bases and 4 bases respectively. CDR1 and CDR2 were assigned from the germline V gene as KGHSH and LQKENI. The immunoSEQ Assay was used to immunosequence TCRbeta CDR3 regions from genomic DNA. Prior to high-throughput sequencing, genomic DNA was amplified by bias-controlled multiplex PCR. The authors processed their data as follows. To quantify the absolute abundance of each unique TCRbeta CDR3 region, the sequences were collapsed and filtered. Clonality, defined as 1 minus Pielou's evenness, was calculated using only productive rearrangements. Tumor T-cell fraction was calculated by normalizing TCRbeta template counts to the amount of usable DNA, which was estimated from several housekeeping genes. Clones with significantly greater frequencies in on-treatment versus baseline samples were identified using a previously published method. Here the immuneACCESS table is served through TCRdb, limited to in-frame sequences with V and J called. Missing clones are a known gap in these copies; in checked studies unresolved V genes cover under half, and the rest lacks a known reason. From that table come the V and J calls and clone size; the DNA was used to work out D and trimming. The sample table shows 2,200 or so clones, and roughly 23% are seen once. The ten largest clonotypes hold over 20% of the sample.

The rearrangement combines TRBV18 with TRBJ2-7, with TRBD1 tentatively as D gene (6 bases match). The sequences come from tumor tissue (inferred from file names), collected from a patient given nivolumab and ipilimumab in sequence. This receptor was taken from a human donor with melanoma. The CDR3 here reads CASSSVGGRYEQYF. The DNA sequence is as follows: TGTGCCAGCTCCTCCGTTGGGGGCAGATACGAGCAGTACTTC.